The source of this T cell receptor beta chain is a study of T cells in women clearing cervical HPV infection. Study at large: For cases, blood was sampled a median about 140 days after lesion detection, interquartile range roughly 85 to 200 days.

Dot-blot hybridization genotyped cervical HPV amplified with MY09/MY11 PCR. The data were produced by immunoSEQ multiplex PCR, yet TCRdb's version contains in-frame clones alone and is incomplete. The sample has 45,000 to 55,000 clones. This clonotype was sampled from a woman between 18 and 70 years old with a cervical HPV16 infection that either progressed to CIN3+ or cleared (not recorded which). The sample taken for sequencing was blood buffy coat.

The sequenced part of the CDR3 DNA is TGTGCCAGCACCCGGATCGGGACAGGGGGCAACTATGGC. Amino acids: CASTRIGTGGNYG. The whole CDR3 sequence reads CASTRIGTGGNYGYTF. The chain employs TRBV6-2 or TRBV6-3 and TRBJ1-2; 12 bases are shared with TRBD1. The CDR3 end falls 3 residues outside the read, so it is completed with the germline J gene. The CDR3 contains 16 residues. Germline CDR1 is MNHEY and CDR2 is SVGEGT. Trimming removed 7 bases from V and 2 bases from J; junction bases left unmatched: 8.